This T cell receptor (beta chain) was identified in a study of vaccination and CD4 T cells after COVID-19. Turning to this clonotype: Its antigen remains unknown.

This CDR3 is built from 13 residues. V was clipped by 6 bases and J by 0 bases, with 12 bases between them. The germline V gene encodes CDR1 DFQATT and CDR2 SNEGSKA (reference sequence). Described treatment: approximately 11-day PBMC culture with coronavirus spike peptide pools or control peptides (ViraFEST assay). According to the study, CD4+ T cells from the unexposed donor were gathered ahead of the COVID-19 pandemic (2011-2018). At the Johns Hopkins FTIC core, DNA taken from cultured CD4+ T cells was sequenced by way of the Oncomine TCR Beta short-read assay. Genomic DNA was drawn out of CD4+ T cells grown in culture. TCRdb called the PCR reads again in MiXCR, with one record for every CDR3 protein. The sample carries just over 7,500 distinct CDR3 sequences, around a third recorded once.

The clonotype originates from a human donor in good health. This rearrangement joins TRBV20-1 to TRBJ2-7, with D unclear. Sequenced: CD4+ T cells from blood, cultured in vitro. The CDR3 sequence is CSAHTGDSYEQYF. The CDR3 coding sequence is TGCAGTGCCCATACCGGAGACTCCTACGAGCAGTACTTC.